The T cell receptor beta chain under discussion was sequenced for a study of blood T cell repertoires in COVID-19. Sequencing used immunoSEQ multiplex PCR; TCRdb keeps in-frame clones, though not all of them. The table lists 190,000 or so clones, just under 80% of them singletons. Deletions cut 2 bases from V and 4 bases from J, with 9 bases between. Germline V CDR1 and CDR2: SNHLY, FYNNEI. This CDR3 comprises 14 residues. This TCR was sampled from a woman of 80 years or more with active or convalescent COVID-19. The sample consisted of peripheral blood. The rearrangement uses TRBV2 and TRBJ1-5; possible D gene TRBD1, 6 bases. CDR3 region: CASSELRGNQPQHF. For the CDR3, the DNA is TGTGCCAGCAGTGAACTCAGGGGAAATCAGCCCCAGCATTTT.